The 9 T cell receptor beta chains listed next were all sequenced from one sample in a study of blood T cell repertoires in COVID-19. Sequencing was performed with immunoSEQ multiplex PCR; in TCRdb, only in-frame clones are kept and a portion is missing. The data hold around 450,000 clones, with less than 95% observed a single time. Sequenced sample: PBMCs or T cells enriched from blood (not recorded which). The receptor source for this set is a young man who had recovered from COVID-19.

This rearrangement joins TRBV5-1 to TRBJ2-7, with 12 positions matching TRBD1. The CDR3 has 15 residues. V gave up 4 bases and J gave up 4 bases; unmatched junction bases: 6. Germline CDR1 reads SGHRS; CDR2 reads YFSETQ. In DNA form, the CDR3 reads TGCGCCAGCAGCCAAGGGACAGGGGGCGCGTACGAGCAGTACTTC. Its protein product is CASSQGTGGAYEQYF.

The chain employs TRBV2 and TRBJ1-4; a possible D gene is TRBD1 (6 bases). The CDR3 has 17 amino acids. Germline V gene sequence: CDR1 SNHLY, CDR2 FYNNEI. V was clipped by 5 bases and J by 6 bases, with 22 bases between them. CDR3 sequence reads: CASSLGPSGGLDEKLFF. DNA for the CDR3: TGTGCCAGCAGTTTAGGCCCGTCGGGGGGGCTCGATGAAAAACTGTTTTTT.

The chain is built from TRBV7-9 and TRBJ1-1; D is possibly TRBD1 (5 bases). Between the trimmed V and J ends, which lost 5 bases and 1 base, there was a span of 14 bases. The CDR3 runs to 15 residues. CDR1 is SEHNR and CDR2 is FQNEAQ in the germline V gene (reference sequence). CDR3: CASSRREGPNTEAFF. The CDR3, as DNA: TGTGCCAGCAGCCGGAGGGAGGGACCGAACACTGAAGCTTTCTTT.

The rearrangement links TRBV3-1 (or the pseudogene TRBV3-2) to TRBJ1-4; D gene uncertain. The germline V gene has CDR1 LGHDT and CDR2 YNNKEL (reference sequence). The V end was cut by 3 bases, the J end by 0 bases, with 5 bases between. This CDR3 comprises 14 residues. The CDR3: CASSQSTTNEKLFF. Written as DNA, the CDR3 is TGTGCCAGCAGCCAGTCTACAACTAATGAAAAACTGTTTTTT.

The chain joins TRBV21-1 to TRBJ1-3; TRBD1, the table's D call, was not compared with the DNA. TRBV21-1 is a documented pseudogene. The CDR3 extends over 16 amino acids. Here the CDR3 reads CASSTRQGAAGNTIYF. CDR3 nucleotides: TGTGCCAGCAGCACTCGACAGGGGGCGGCCGGAAACACCATATATTTT.

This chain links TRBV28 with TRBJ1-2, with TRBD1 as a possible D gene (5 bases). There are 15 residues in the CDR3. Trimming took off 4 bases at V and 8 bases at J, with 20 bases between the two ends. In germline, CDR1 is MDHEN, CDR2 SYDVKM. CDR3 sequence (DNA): TGTGCCAGCAGTTCCACGGGACTACCCTACGGGGGCTACACCTTC. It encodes CASSSTGLPYGGYTF.

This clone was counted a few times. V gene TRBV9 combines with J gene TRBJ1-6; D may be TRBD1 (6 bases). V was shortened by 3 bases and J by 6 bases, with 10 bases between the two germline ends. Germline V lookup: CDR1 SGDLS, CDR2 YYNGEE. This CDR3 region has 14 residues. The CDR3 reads CASSDTGFNSPLHF. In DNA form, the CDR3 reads TGTGCCAGCAGCGATACAGGGTTTAATTCACCCCTCCACTTT.

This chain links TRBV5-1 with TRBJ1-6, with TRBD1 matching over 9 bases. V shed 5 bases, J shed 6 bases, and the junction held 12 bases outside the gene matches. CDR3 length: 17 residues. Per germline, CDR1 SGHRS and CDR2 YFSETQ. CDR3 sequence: CASSPLGQGVGNSPLHF. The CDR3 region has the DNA TGCGCCAGCAGTCCCCTGGGACAGGGAGTAGGTAATTCACCCCTCCACTTT.

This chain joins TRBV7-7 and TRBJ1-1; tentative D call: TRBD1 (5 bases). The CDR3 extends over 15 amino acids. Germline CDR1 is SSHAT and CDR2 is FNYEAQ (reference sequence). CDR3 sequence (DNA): TGTGCTAGGGCCGGGCCCCGGGACTCCCAAACTGAAGCTTTCTTT. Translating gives CARAGPRDSQTEAFF.